Detailed here is one T cell receptor beta chain. The clone's antigen remains unknown. Base qualities are not recorded, but no much larger clone differs from it by a single base. TCRbeta CDR3 regions were amplified from genomic DNA by means of the immunoSEQ Assay, a bias-controlled multiplex PCR. Regarding the original processing steps: The number of nucleated cells in each sample was estimated from the amplification of reference gene primers within the assay. To quantify the absolute abundance of each unique TCRbeta CDR3 rearrangement, sequence reads were collapsed and filtered. For each sample, productive Simpson clonality was calculated as the square root of Simpson's diversity index over productive rearrangements. This immuneACCESS table, as held by TCRdb, lists in-frame sequences with V and J called but not all clones. Of the missing ones, under half trace to an unresolved V gene in checked studies; the others have no known cause. V, J and clone size reflect that table, while D and trimming were determined from the DNA. This sample holds more than 350,000 clones; just under 90% were observed only once. The top ten hold approximately 10% of the sample.

In the prospective study, participants were roughly 18 to 95 years old, resided in 25 or so geographic areas of the United States, and were enrolled through a virtual design. In the prospective study, participants were assigned to cohorts based on the clinical history participants reported in a screening survey and a study questionnaire. For ImmuneRACE Cohort 3, a participant was defined as recovered based on two consecutive negative NP/OP PCR tests, clearance by a healthcare professional, or resolution of symptoms. Mobile phlebotomists in the prospective study collected whole blood, serum and a nasopharyngeal or oropharyngeal swab from every participant. Prospective study participants could optionally give additional blood draws and questionnaires over an approximately two-month period. Before DNA extraction, blood samples from the prospective study were shipped at room temperature or frozen.

From cysteine to phenylalanine, the CDR3 is 11 amino acids long. The CDR3 DNA has 33 bases and is translated from base 1. Deletion took 4 bases off V and 3 bases off J, with a span of 4 bases between the germline ends. Via the germline V gene, CDR1 is WSHSY and CDR2 SAAADI. The data were obtained in a study of blood T cell repertoires in COVID-19 (TCRdb year 2020). Looking at the study overall: Samples from collaborators originated in the United States, Italy and Spain and spanned both the acute and convalescent phases of COVID-19. Deeply sampled blood TCRbeta repertoires from subjects exposed to, actively infected with, or recovered from COVID-19 were included in the dataset. Where HLA class I and class II types were available, the types were taken from metadata supplied by the sample provider, not from assay-based typing. The repertoires were released in a freely available public database intended as a resource for research on the immune response to SARS-CoV-2. The material from the prospective study consisted of cDNA or gDNA derived from T cells, B-cell-depleted T cells, or PBMCs. The sample metadata nearly always contained a de-identified subject ID, COVID-19 status, age in years and sex. Samples were obtained from the ongoing ImmuneRACE study (first 160 participants) and from 1,254 subjects provided by 6 global collaborators.

Results and caveats for the whole study, not just this receptor: Clinical and demographic metadata were provided uncurated, with the amount varying by source and participant.

Recombination linked TRBV10-2 to TRBJ2-7, with the D gene not clear enough to name. Sequencing was performed on PBMCs or T cells enriched from blood (not recorded which). This clonotype was sampled from a woman aged 45-65 years who had recovered from COVID-19. The CDR3 region: CASSVDYEQYF. The DNA sequence follows: TGCGCCAGCAGTGTAGACTACGAGCAGTACTTC.